What follows are 21 T cell receptor beta chains derived from one specimen sequenced in a study of shared clonotypes between healthy human individuals. Naive CD8 cells were CD45RO-negative, positively selected for CCR7, excluding terminally differentiated effector memory CD45RA+ cells. This table comes from immunoSEQ multiplex PCR, and its TCRdb copy is limited to in-frame clones, with some not included. The data contain about 1,900,000 clones, around 96% of them singletons. Sequencing input: naive CD8+ T cells sorted from blood. These receptors came from a man aged 18 to 35 in good health.

The chain couples TRBV4-1 to TRBJ1-6; D gene ambiguous. CDR3 length: 15 residues. The V gene lost 0 bases and the J gene lost 7 bases, with 10 bases spanning the gap. Germline-derived CDR1 and CDR2 are MGHRA and YSYEKL. In DNA, the CDR3 is TGCGCCAGCAGCCAAGATCCCCGGCCCAATTCACCCCTCCACTTT. Translating it yields CASSQDPRPNSPLHF.

The chain carries TRBV12-5 and TRBJ2-7; maybe TRBD1 (6 bases). Per the germline V gene, CDR1 is LGHNT and CDR2 is FRNRAP. The germline V and J ends were trimmed by 5 bases and 5 bases, with 19 bases remaining between them. This CDR3 region has 15 residues. This CDR3 reads CASGTTQGPRDEQYF. In DNA form, the CDR3 reads TGTGCTAGTGGTACGACTCAGGGGCCAAGGGACGAGCAGTACTTC.

On this clone itself: Additional DNA sequences in this sample encode the identical CDR3. The chain has TRBV9 and TRBJ2-3, with D perhaps given as TRBD1 or TRBD2 (5 bases each). The CDR3 is 13 residues long. V lost 0 bases, J lost 9 bases, and 11 bases lay in between. CDR1 and CDR2 (germline): SGDLS, YYNGEE. CDR3 sequence reads: CASSVVPGDTQYF. The CDR3, as DNA: TGTGCCAGCAGCGTAGTTCCTGGGGACACGCAGTATTTT.

The table lists this clone with a count of one. The chain joins TRBV14 to TRBJ2-7; 8 bases match TRBD1. The CDR3 runs to 16 residues. Germline CDR1 reads SGHDN; CDR2 reads FVKESK. V was clipped by 0 bases and J by 1 base; unmatched bases: 5. CDR3 amino acids: CASSQEYTGGSYEQYF. The CDR3 nucleotides read TGTGCCAGCAGCCAAGAGTACACAGGGGGATCCTACGAGCAGTACTTC.

This clone was found once. The chain carries TRBV11-2 and TRBJ2-1; 7 bases are shared with TRBD2. CDR1 is SGHAT, CDR2 FQNNGV, per germline. The CDR3 length is 16 residues. V trimming: 4 bases; J trimming: 1 base; junction bases outside the gene matches: 7. The DNA for the CDR3 is TGTGCCAGCAGCTGGGAGCGGGATACGTCCTACAATGAGCAGTTCTTC. Its translation: CASSWERDTSYNEQFF.

The CDR3 region is CASSLQLLNTEAFF. The CDR3 DNA reads as TGTGCCAGCAGTTTACAGCTGTTGAACACTGAAGCTTTCTTT. The chain has TRBV28 and TRBJ1-1; D remains unclear. Germline assignment: CDR1 MDHEN and CDR2 SYDVKM. This CDR3 region has 14 residues. The V end lost 2 bases, the J end lost 0 bases, and 7 bases lay between the germline ends.

The V call is TRBV30, the J call TRBJ1-2, with unresolved D. This CDR3 is built from 12 residues. The V end was cut by 4 bases, the J end by 3 bases, with 9 bases between. Germline V CDR1 and CDR2: GTSNPN, SVGIG (reference sequence). CDR3 nucleotides: TGTGCCTGGACCGGGCCCGACTATGGCTACACCTTC. This gives the protein CAWTGPDYGYTF.

This chain joins TRBV15 and TRBJ1-1; the match to TRBD1 covers 7 bases. CDR3 length: 18 residues. In germline, CDR1 is LNHNV, CDR2 YYDKDF (reference sequence). The trim removed 3 bases at V and 0 bases at J, leaving 13 bases unmatched. This CDR3 reads CATSRGGGGSFMNTEAFF. In DNA, the CDR3 is TGTGCCACCAGCAGGGGGGGAGGGGGCAGTTTCATGAACACTGAAGCTTTCTTT. The full variable domain, with the rest looked up from reference TRBV15 and TRBJ1-1, is DAMVIQNPRYQVTQFGKPVTLSCSQTLNHNVMYWYQQKSSQAPKLLFHYYDKDFNNEADTPDNFQSRRPNTSFCFLDIRSPGLGDTAMYLCATSRGGGGSFMNTEAFFGQGTRLTVV.

The chain's CDR3 is CASSLDPGTGGAGTQYF. The CDR3, as DNA: TGTGCCAGCAGCTTAGATCCTGGGACGGGGGGGGCCGGTACGCAGTATTTT. The chain recombines TRBV11-2 with TRBJ2-3; 8 nucleotides align to TRBD2. The trim removed 0 bases at V and 8 bases at J, leaving 13 bases unmatched. Per germline, CDR1 SGHAT and CDR2 FQNNGV. The CDR3 covers 17 residues. The complete variable domain, with remaining parts taken from reference TRBV11-2 and TRBJ2-3, reads EAGVAQSPRYKIIEKRQSVAFWCNPISGHATLYWYQQILGQGPKLLIQFQNNGVVDDSQLPKDRFSAERLKGVDSTLKIQPAKLEDSAVYLCASSLDPGTGGAGTQYFGPGTRLTVL.

Comments on this clone: The sample contains more than one DNA sequence encoding this CDR3. This chain joins TRBV11-2 and TRBJ2-7; D gene unclear. The CDR3 runs to 13 residues. V was shortened by 1 base and J by 3 bases, with 7 bases between the two germline ends. Germline-derived CDR1 and CDR2 are SGHAT and FQNNGV. The CDR3 loop is CASSLGPSYEQYF. DNA of the CDR3: TGTGCCAGCAGCTTAGGCCCCAGCTACGAGCAGTACTTC.

This clone was observed a single time. CDR3 sequence: CASSELGQGEGYTF. DNA of the CDR3: TGTGCCAGCAGTGAACTGGGACAGGGGGAGGGCTACACCTTC. V is TRBV25-1 and J is TRBJ1-2; 11 bases map to TRBD1. V trimming: 2 bases; J trimming: 8 bases; junction bases outside the gene matches: 4. The CDR3 covers 14 residues. Germline CDR1 MGHDK, CDR2 SYGVNS.

The V gene is TRBV27, the J gene TRBJ1-6; D may be TRBD1 (5 bases). Germline CDR1 MNHEY, CDR2 SMNVEV (reference sequence). This CDR3 comprises 14 residues. Trimming took 6 bases from V and 8 from J, leaving 14 bases between them. The CDR3 DNA reads as TGTGCCAGCAGGATGGGGGGATCCCATTCACCCCTCCACTTT. Its translation: CASRMGGSHSPLHF.

The CDR3 reads CASSVDAGGQETQYF. The CDR3, as DNA: TGTGCCAGCAGCGTGGATGCGGGAGGACAAGAGACCCAGTACTTC. The chain couples TRBV9 to TRBJ2-5; 8 nucleotides match TRBD2. Per germline, CDR1 SGDLS and CDR2 YYNGEE. V gave up 2 bases and J gave up 2 bases; unmatched junction bases: 5. The CDR3 length is 15 residues.

The V and J genes are TRBV2 and TRBJ2-5, with unresolved D. The CDR3 loop spans 13 amino acids. Trimming pared 1 base from V and 2 bases from J, leaving 5 bases between. CDR1 is SNHLY, CDR2 FYNNEI, per germline. CDR3 DNA sequence: TGTGCCAGCAGTGAAGATACACAAGAGACCCAGTACTTC. As protein: CASSEDTQETQYF.

V is TRBV27 and J is TRBJ2-7; 8 nucleotides agree with TRBD2. The CDR3 has 14 amino acids. Germline V gene data show CDR1 as MNHEY and CDR2 as SMNVEV (reference sequence). With 4 bases clipped from V and 3 bases from J, the junction kept 5 bases outside the gene matches. The CDR3 loop reads CASSYSGSVYEQYF. The CDR3 DNA reads TGTGCCAGCAGTTACAGCGGGAGTGTCTACGAGCAGTACTTC.

The chain has TRBV28 and TRBJ2-4; 8 nucleotides match TRBD1. The V gene's germline CDR1 is MDHEN and CDR2 SYDVKM. Trimming removed 5 bases from V and 6 bases from J; junction bases left unmatched: 3. The CDR3 sequence is 13 residues long. CDR3 loop: CASSPDRGNIQYF. CDR3 nucleotide sequence: TGTGCCAGCAGTCCCGACAGGGGAAACATTCAGTACTTC.

This chain joins TRBV10-1 and TRBJ2-2, with TRBD2 matching 10 bases. Germline values: CDR1 WNHNN, CDR2 SYGVQD (reference sequence). The CDR3 extends over 15 amino acids. The ends lost 6 bases at V and 6 bases at J; junction bases unmatched: 7. The CDR3 protein is CASSGGLAVPGELFF. CDR3 bases: TGCGCCAGCAGCGGAGGACTAGCGGTTCCCGGGGAGCTGTTTTTT.

The rearrangement joins TRBV28 to TRBJ1-6; D is perhaps TRBD1 (6 bases). This CDR3 comprises 15 residues. Germline-derived CDR1 and CDR2 are MDHEN and SYDVKM. Trimming stripped 5 bases from V and 9 bases from J, with 17 bases between. The CDR3 coding sequence is TGTGCCAGCAGTCCCCTCCGGGGGGGCGCTTCACCCCTCCACTTT. Translated, it gives CASSPLRGGASPLHF.

The chain carries TRBV6-5 and TRBJ1-2; 8 nucleotides match TRBD1. The length of the CDR3 is 15 residues. Per germline, CDR1 MNHEY and CDR2 SVGAGI. The junction had 6 bases not matched to a gene; V was cut back by 2 bases and J by 4 bases. CDR3 DNA sequence: TGTGCCAGCAGTTACGGACCAGGGGGCGGCTATGGCTACACCTTC. As protein: CASSYGPGGGYGYTF.

This sequence joins TRBV19 and TRBJ2-7; 10 positions agree with TRBD2. V lost 5 bases, J lost 3 bases, and 7 bases stayed unmatched. This CDR3 is built from 15 residues. The germline CDR1 and CDR2 sequences are LNHDA and SQIVND (reference sequence). The CDR3 spells CASSPGTSAIYEQYF. As DNA, the CDR3 is TGTGCCAGTAGTCCAGGGACTAGCGCTATCTACGAGCAGTACTTC.

V usage is TRBV6-5 and J usage is TRBJ2-7; TRBD2 matches at 8 bases. Per germline, CDR1 MNHEY and CDR2 SVGAGI. This CDR3 is built from 15 residues. V gave up 0 bases and J gave up 5 bases; unmatched junction bases: 6. The CDR3 loop is CASSYSTAGDHEQYF. CDR3 coding DNA: TGTGCCAGCAGTTACTCGACAGCGGGGGATCACGAGCAGTACTTC.